Following are 6 T cell receptor beta chains from one sample sequenced in a study of CD8+ T cells in alopecia areata. Documented treatment: oral pan-JAK inhibitor, 5-10 mg twice daily. In each case, RNA was isolated and then reverse transcribed into cDNA as the sequencing template. Using immunoSEQ multiplex PCR, the repertoire was profiled, and TCRdb retains in-frame clones only, with some absent. The sample has about 190,000 clones; 50% to 60% are singletons. Source: CD4+ T cells sorted from blood, taken at week 4, from a patient treated with tofacitinib. The receptors were gathered from a human donor with alopecia areata.

This clone occurred a few times. J is TRBJ2-4 and V is TRBV29-1; unclear D gene. V gave up 6 bases and J gave up 0 bases, with 12 bases separating them. This CDR3 has 14 amino acids. In germline, CDR1 is SQVTM, CDR2 ANQGSEA. CDR3 in amino acids: CSVSNRIAKNIQYF. DNA of the CDR3: TGCAGCGTATCAAATAGGATAGCCAAAAACATTCAGTACTTC.

The chain uses TRBV29-1 and TRBJ1-1; D might be TRBD1 (6 bases). Trimming pared 8 bases from V and 1 base from J, leaving 14 bases between. Germline V gene data show CDR1 as SQVTM and CDR2 as ANQGSEA. The length of the CDR3 is 13 residues. The CDR3 is CSSAAGANTEAFF. The CDR3 coding sequence is TGCAGCTCCGCGGCAGGGGCGAACACTGAAGCTTTCTTT.

Remarks on this clone: Other nucleotide sequences in the sample specify the same CDR3. V and J are TRBV29-1 and TRBJ1-5, with 9 bases that match TRBD1. Germline CDR1 SQVTM, CDR2 ANQGSEA. With 6 bases clipped from V and 4 bases from J, the junction kept 4 bases outside the gene matches. The length of the CDR3 is 13 residues. The CDR3 region is CSVGDRGNQPQHF. As DNA, the CDR3 is TGCAGCGTGGGAGACAGGGGGAATCAGCCCCAGCATTTT.

The chain recombines TRBV18 with TRBJ2-5; D might be TRBD2 (6 bases). V lost 5 bases to trimming and J lost 1 base, with 11 bases between them. The CDR3 runs 14 residues. The V gene's germline CDR1 is KGHSH and CDR2 LQKENI. CDR3 nucleotides: TGTGCCAGCTCAAAGGCGGGATCCCAAGAGACCCAGTACTTC. It yields the protein CASSKAGSQETQYF.

The chain joins TRBV29-1 to TRBJ2-1, with D perhaps TRBD2 (5 bases). The CDR3 spans 14 residues. V lost 5 bases and J lost 5, with 16 bases in between. Germline-derived CDR1 and CDR2 are SQVTM and ANQGSEA. As DNA, the CDR3 is TGCAGCGTTAAAGTCGAGGGCAGTAACAATGAGCAGTTCTTC. This codes for CSVKVEGSNNEQFF.

The J gene is TRBJ1-2, the V gene TRBV25-1; D call uncertain. Trimming took off 1 base at V and 3 bases at J, with 9 bases between the two ends. The CDR3 extends over 14 amino acids. Germline-derived CDR1 and CDR2 are MGHDK and SYGVNS. The CDR3 region has the DNA TGTGCCAGCAGTGAATCTGGAGGCCACTATGGCTACACCTTC. This sequence encodes CASSESGGHYGYTF.